Listed here are 21 T cell receptor beta chains from one sample, sequenced in a study of beta chain features in type 1 diabetes. The whole isolated RNA underwent reverse transcription, so sequencing captured expressed TCRB transcripts. Only in-frame clones appear in the TCRdb table, and some are missing; sequencing was by immunoSEQ multiplex PCR. The sample has some 44,000 clones, under 65% seen once. The sample taken for sequencing was Tregs from blood. The receptors originated from a woman aged 18-29 years in good health.

This clone occurred a few times. The chain carries TRBV30 and TRBJ1-2; TRBD1 aligns across 8 bases. Germline V gene sequence: CDR1 GTSNPN, CDR2 SVGIG (reference sequence). V gave up 4 bases and J gave up 8 bases; unmatched junction bases: 9. The CDR3 extends over 13 amino acids. The chain's CDR3 is CAWISRGRGGYTF. CDR3 coding DNA: TGTGCCTGGATTTCCAGGGGGCGTGGAGGCTACACCTTC.

This chain uses TRBV7-2 with TRBJ1-2, with D uncertain. This CDR3 contains 15 residues. Germline CDR1 SGHTA, CDR2 FQGNSA. V was shortened by 1 base and J by 0 bases, with 9 bases between the two germline ends. The CDR3 region has the DNA TGTGCCAGCAGCTTAGAGCCCAAAGCTAACTATGGCTACACCTTC. Translated: CASSLEPKANYGYTF.

The CDR3 spells CASSHSGTGNGNTIYF. CDR3 nucleotides: TGTGCCAGCTCGCATTCCGGGACAGGGAACGGAAACACCATATATTTT. The chain has TRBV18 and TRBJ1-3; 9 nucleotides match TRBD1. Trimming cost V 6 bases and J 4 bases; bases outside gene matches: 10. The germline V gene has CDR1 KGHSH and CDR2 LQKENI. CDR3 size: 16 residues.

CDR3: CASSFLEVPYEQYF. CDR3 bases: TGTGCCAGCAGTTTTCTTGAGGTTCCCTACGAGCAGTACTTC. This sequence joins TRBV27 and TRBJ2-7; no reliable D call. Germline CDR1 and CDR2: MNHEY and SMNVEV (reference sequence). This CDR3 region has 14 residues. V lost 3 bases to trimming and J lost 2 bases, with 11 bases between them.

The rearrangement links TRBV28 to TRBJ2-5, with TRBD1 matching 8 bases. The CDR3 extends over 14 amino acids. Germline values: CDR1 MDHEN, CDR2 SYDVKM. J was trimmed by 5 bases and V by 2 bases; bases with no gene match: 4. For the CDR3, the DNA is TGTGCCAGCAGTTTAGGGGACAGGTGGGAGACCCAGTACTTC. Protein product: CASSLGDRWETQYF.

The V and J genes are TRBV6-6 and TRBJ2-1; a possible D gene is TRBD1 (6 bases). V lost 8 bases to trimming and J lost 5 bases, with 19 bases between them. The CDR3 runs to 15 residues. Germline lookup yields CDR1 MNHNY and CDR2 SVGAGI (reference sequence). In nucleotides, the CDR3 is TGTGCCAGCCGAACAGGGTCCTCCCGGGACAATGAGCAGTTCTTC. Its protein product is CASRTGSSRDNEQFF.

This clone was seen a few times. V usage is TRBV28 and J usage is TRBJ2-1; possibly TRBD2 for D (7 bases). The CDR3 spans 14 residues. Trimming shortened V by 8 bases and J by 6 bases, and 17 bases separated the two germline ends. Germline V gives CDR1 MDHEN, CDR2 SYDVKM. CDR3: CASVPAGEGNEQFF. CDR3 nucleotide sequence: TGTGCCAGCGTCCCGGCAGGGGAGGGCAATGAGCAGTTCTTC.

This clone has just a few counts. V is TRBV6-5 and J is TRBJ1-4, with 7 bases lining up with TRBD1. Germline loops: CDR1 MNHEY, CDR2 SVGAGI. The CDR3 covers 14 residues. V shed 7 bases, J shed 10 bases, and the junction held 12 bases outside the gene matches. The chain's CDR3 is CASTTRQGVRKLFF. The CDR3, as DNA: TGTGCCAGCACCACCAGACAGGGTGTTCGAAAACTGTTTTTT.

The CDR3: CAAPENPGGLEDGYTF. The CDR3 DNA reads as TGTGCGGCGCCAGAGAATCCAGGGGGCTTAGAGGATGGCTACACCTTC. The chain has TRBV28 and TRBJ1-2, with 8 bases matching TRBD1. Germline lookup yields CDR1 MDHEN and CDR2 SYDVKM. The CDR3 runs to 16 residues.

The chain joins TRBV7-6 to TRBJ1-6; the D gene is possibly TRBD1 (5 bases). V was trimmed by 5 bases and J by 14 bases, leaving 28 bases between them. CDR1 is SGHVS, CDR2 FNYEAQ, per germline. The CDR3 sequence is 17 residues long. This chain's CDR3 is CASSSTTGGTGLGSLHF. CDR3 bases: TGTGCCAGCAGCAGCACAACGGGGGGGACGGGGCTAGGATCCCTCCACTTT.

The chain couples TRBV5-4 to TRBJ2-7; D might be TRBD2 (6 bases). The J call may not be correct, given that the DNA end is closer to TRBJ2-1. CDR3 length: 16 residues. Germline V gene lookup returns CDR1 SGHNT and CDR2 YYREEE (reference sequence). CDR3 coding DNA: TGTGCCAGCAGCACTGGCGGGTGGGGGGTCTACAATGAGCAGTTCTTC. Translated: CASSTGGWGVYNEQFF.

This chain links TRBV7-8 with TRBJ2-5; 9 bases fit TRBD1. The CDR3 consists of 16 residues. V was pared by 5 bases and J by 0 bases, with 7 bases of the junction left unmatched. Germline V gene data show CDR1 as SGHVS and CDR2 as FQNEAQ. The CDR3 loop is CASSARQGGYQETQYF. For the CDR3, the DNA is TGTGCCAGCAGCGCAAGACAGGGGGGGTACCAAGAGACCCAGTACTTC. The variable domain in full, completed from reference TRBV7-8 and TRBJ2-5, reads GAGVSQSPRYKVAKRGQDVALRCDPISGHVSLFWYQQALGQGPEFLTYFQNEAQLDKSGLPSDRFFAERPEGSVSTLKIQRTQQEDSAVYLCASSARQGGYQETQYFGPGTRLLVL.

The chain combines TRBV2 with TRBJ2-1, with 10 nucleotides matching TRBD2. The CDR3 is 17 amino acids. The V and J ends lost 8 bases and 3 bases, in that order; junction bases with no gene match: 13. Germline V gene data show CDR1 as SNHLY and CDR2 as FYNNEI. Here the CDR3 reads CASGGPRTSGVYNEQFF. The DNA for the CDR3 is TGTGCCAGCGGGGGACCCCGGACTAGCGGCGTCTACAATGAGCAGTTCTTC. The complete variable domain, with remaining parts taken from reference TRBV2 and TRBJ2-1, reads EPEVTQTPSHQVTQMGQEVILRCVPISNHLYFYWYRQILGQKVEFLVSFYNNEISEKSEIFDDQFSVERPDGSNFTLKIRSTKLEDSAMYFCASGGPRTSGVYNEQFFGPGTRLTVL.

Points on this clone: The junction departs from the called germline gene at one end, perhaps through a read error. This chain joins TRBV7-8 and TRBJ1-3, with D tentatively TRBD1 (5 bases). This CDR3 has 14 residues. Germline values: CDR1 SGHVS, CDR2 FQNEAQ. The CDR3 is CASSLGPQADTTYF. CDR3 nucleotide sequence: TGTGCCAGCAGCTTAGGTCCCCAGGCGGACACCACATATTTT.

This clone was seen a few times. This chain connects TRBV12-5 to TRBJ2-1, with a tentative D call TRBD2 (7 bases). The CDR3 is made up of 17 amino acids. Germline-derived CDR1 and CDR2 are LGHNT and FRNRAP. With 2 bases removed from V and 8 bases from J, the gap between germline ends came to 22 bases. CDR3 residues: CASGLPTGLGGGDEQFF. CDR3 bases: TGTGCTAGTGGTTTGCCTACTGGACTAGGGGGAGGCGATGAGCAGTTCTTC.

The chain has TRBV11-2 and TRBJ2-5, with D unresolved. The J call could be wrong; TRBJ2-7 is a better fit for the DNA end. CDR1 is SGHAT and CDR2 is FQNNGV in the germline V gene. The CDR3 sequence is 14 residues long. For the CDR3, the DNA is TGTGCCAGCAGCTTAGATACGGTGTTTAACGAGCAGTACTTC. Protein product: CASSLDTVFNEQYF.

V usage is TRBV4-3 and J usage is TRBJ1-2, with a possible D match to TRBD1 (5 bases). V was cut by 1 base and J by 3 bases, with 12 bases left in between. CDR1 and CDR2 from the germline V gene are LGHNA and YSLEER. There are 15 residues in the CDR3. The CDR3, as DNA: TGCGCCAGCAGCCAAGGCTCCCGGGGGTACTATGGCTACACCTTC. Protein product: CASSQGSRGYYGYTF.

The chain carries TRBV4-3 and TRBJ2-1; 12 bases match TRBD2. There are 16 residues in the CDR3. The V segment lost 4 bases and the J segment 4 bases; nucleotides outside the gene matches: 5. CDR1 and CDR2 (germline): LGHNA, YSLEER. Written as DNA, the CDR3 is TGCGCCAGCAGCCCCCGGACTAGCGGGGTTTACAATGAGCAGTTCTTC. It specifies CASSPRTSGVYNEQFF.

This clone qualifies as medium-sized. This chain joins TRBV10-3 and TRBJ1-5; 8 bases match TRBD1. V lost 6 bases to trimming and J lost 3 bases; unmatched junction nucleotides: 7. Germline lookup yields CDR1 ENHRY and CDR2 SYGVKD. The CDR3 covers 15 residues. Here the CDR3 reads CAISGTGGINQPQHF. The CDR3 nucleotides read TGTGCCATCAGCGGTACAGGGGGTATCAATCAGCCCCAGCATTTT.

This chain joins TRBV9 and TRBJ2-7; 8 bases align to TRBD2. CDR1 is SGDLS and CDR2 is YYNGEE in the germline V gene. The CDR3 extends over 16 amino acids. The V segment lost 4 bases and the J segment 2 bases; nucleotides outside the gene matches: 11. CDR3: CASSPYGREVPYEQYF. CDR3 sequence (DNA): TGTGCCAGCAGCCCCTATGGGCGGGAGGTCCCCTACGAGCAGTACTTC.

V is TRBV5-1 and J is TRBJ2-5; 7 bases map to TRBD1. CDR1 is SGHRS, CDR2 YFSETQ, per germline. This CDR3 comprises 15 residues. V shed 4 bases and J 2 bases; nucleotides not matched to a gene: 8. Written as DNA, the CDR3 is TGCGCCAGCAGCGGCACACAGGGGCGGCAAGAGACCCAGTACTTC. Protein product: CASSGTQGRQETQYF.